This T cell receptor (beta chain) was profiled in a study of T-cell reconstitution after alpha-beta-depleted transplantation in children. Broader study findings: The origin of high day-60 TCRbeta diversity in some patients lay in surviving recipient T cells and thymic progenitors. T-cell counts and diversity at one year following transplant were attributed mainly to newly produced T cells.

Molecular barcoding with unique molecular identifiers was used for the TCRbeta library. Each CDR3 protein is one row after TCRdb ran MiXCR on the PCR reads. The table has a few hundred thousand distinct CDR3 sequences, approximately 41% seen once. This clonotype occurred a few times. Antigen unknown. The germline gene is not matched at one end of the junction; a read error may be the cause. Germline-derived CDR1 and CDR2 are DFQATT and SNEGSKA (reference sequence). The CDR3 runs 11 residues. The source is a girl aged 2-10 years with aplastic anemia, due to receive a stem cell transplant. The genes are TRBV20-1 and TRBJ2-7; D perhaps matches TRBD1 (6 bases). The sample in question was PBMCs, obtained before TCRalphabeta/CD19-depleted stem cell transplant. The CDR3 loop is CSARSMVGQTF. The CDR3 nucleotides are TGCAGTGCTAGATCAATGGTAGGACAGACGTTC.